This T cell receptor beta chain is from a study of blood T cell repertoires in COVID-19. In the original analysis: Amplification with reference gene primers provided the estimates of nucleated cell counts. The table came from immunoSEQ multiplex PCR; TCRdb's copy has only in-frame clones and leaves some out. Clonal size and the V and J genes are those of that table, whereas D and trimming came from the DNA. This sample has about 240,000 clones, with around 85% found just once. What was sequenced was peripheral blood. The receptor was derived from an elderly woman with acute or convalescent COVID-19.

Here the CDR3 reads CASRTGGIYEQYF. In DNA, the CDR3 is TGTGCCAGCAGGACAGGGGGCATCTACGAGCAGTACTTC. V and J are TRBV2 and TRBJ2-7; TRBD1 matches 10 bases. The J segment lost 3 bases and the V segment lost 6 bases, leaving 2 bases of the junction unmatched. Looked up from germline, CDR1 is SNHLY and CDR2 is FYNNEI. This CDR3 is 13 amino acids long. The variable domain in full, with the rest retrieved from reference TRBV2 and TRBJ2-7, is EPEVTQTPSHQVTQMGQEVILRCVPISNHLYFYWYRQILGQKVEFLVSFYNNEISEKSEIFDDQFSVERPDGSNFTLKIRSTKLEDSAMYFCASRTGGIYEQYFGPGTRLTVT.